This T cell receptor beta chain emerged from a study of spatial heterogeneity in lung cancer (dated by TCRdb to the late 2010s). General notes on the study: More beta-chain than alpha-chain transcripts were consistently detected, likely reflecting higher beta-chain transcript abundance. Both alpha and beta chains were TCR-sequenced in samples taken at surgery, namely 220 tumor regions, fewer than 80 matched nontumor lung samples and about 58 PBMC samples. In the raw uncorrected reads, each unique combination of TCR and UMI appeared more than ten times on average. The study linked features of the TCR repertoire to counts of nonsynonymous mutations, which were determined by whole-exome sequencing of tumor tissue. In non-small cell lung cancer, the study quantitatively compared TCR alpha and beta repertoires across several tumor regions, matched nontumor lung, and blood. The full study reports these points: Additional single-cell paired TCR alpha and beta sequencing was considered necessary to confirm, at a functional level, the hypothesis that regional TCRs recognize regional mutations. Ubiquitous expanded tumor TCRs showed up in blood more often at tumor resection than at routine follow-up.

At the junction V is shortened by 6 bases and J by 0 bases, with 10 bases in between. There are 13 amino acids in the CDR3, from cysteine to phenylalanine inclusive. Only the CDR3 DNA is retained, 39 bases long and in frame from the first base. Taken from the germline V gene (reference sequence), the CDR1 and CDR2 loops are DFQATT and SNEGSKA. This clonotype has a count of ten or more. What this receptor recognizes is not known. No clone much larger than this one lies a single base away; base qualities are absent. Library preparation was by 5' RACE. Sequencing took place on a NextSeq 500. The TCR library protocol attached a unique molecular identifier to each TCR cDNA molecule to allow correction of PCR and sequencing errors. The original pipeline was this. TCR identification, UMI-based error correction and CDR3 extraction were all carried out with Decombinator tools. Expanded TCRs were defined as those above a frequency of 2 per 1,000, corresponding to the top 1% of the tumor frequency distribution. Renyi diversity was calculated using the R vegan package after each repertoire was subsampled 100 times to 5,000 TCRs. CDR3 similarity networks were constructed using string-kernel similarity of amino acid triplets, with links drawn between CDR3s whose pairwise similarity was above 0.82. TCRdb reanalyzed the raw reads on its own, using fastp at Q25 for trimming and MiXCR for clone calling, and kept in-frame beta chains. Under each unique CDR3 protein, matching rows form one entry showing the most common genes and DNA. None of the V and J calls come from the authors' own analysis; TCRdb made them. Across this sample there are about 92,000 distinct CDR3 sequences, with 10% to 15% seen only once. The ten largest clones add up to about 38% of the sample.

Interpreted using the paper, the time point label stands for: sample taken at primary tumor resection. Donors were around 69 patients with early-stage, untreated non-small cell lung cancer from the lung TRACERx cohort. Without any cell sorting, TCR sequencing was performed on whole RNA extracted either from tumor and nontumor lung tissue or from cryopreserved PBMC samples. Only patients with enough RNA available from two or more tumor regions were chosen for TCR sequencing. The material was PBMCs, obtained at surgery. The V and J genes are TRBV20-1 and TRBJ2-3; the D gene is unclear. The receptor's source is a male donor with early-stage non-small cell lung cancer. The DNA is TGCAGTGCCAAGATAGCTAGCACAGATACGCAGTATTTT. The translation is CSAKIASTDTQYF.